The rows below give T cell receptor beta chains drawn from one sample of a study of T cell repertoires in cytomegalovirus infection. Via MiXCR, TCRdb re-called the reads, giving one row per CDR3 protein. The sample yields around 800,000 distinct CDR3 sequences, about 31% seen once. Their antigen targets remain unknown. The material was cultured CD8+ T cells from PBMCs, obtained from culture after CMV antigen stimulation. Source of these receptors: a human donor in good health (CMV status not recorded). Some clones in this sample may be carry-over from other donors' samples. Each CDR3 is given with its conserved first and last residue. A D gene is named only where the DNA matches it firmly. The size of a clone is reported for some rows only, either as once, few or many, or as a class for expanded clones.

>TRBV4-3|.|16|many|TRBJ2-2
TGCGCCAGCAGCCAAGAGTCCAGGTCGGATACCGGGGAGCTGTTTTTT
CASSQESRSDTGELFF
>TRBV27|.|11|few|TRBJ2-7
TGTGCCATCGCTTGGGGAAACGAGCAGTACTTC
CAIAWGNEQYF
>TRBV4-1|.|12|few|TRBJ2-7
TGTGCCAGCAGCCAAGATCCGTACGAGCAGTACTTC
CASSQDPYEQYF
>TRBV12-3/TRBV12-4|.|14|.|TRBJ2-1
TGTGCCAGCAGTTCGGGTATCGTTTGGTATGAGCAGTTCTTC
CASSSGIVWYEQFF
>TRBV19|.|16|.|TRBJ1-5
TGTGCCAGTAGTTCCCCGGGCCTCCTTAGCAATCAGCCCCAGCATTTT
CASSSPGLLSNQPQHF
>TRBV27|.|14|few|TRBJ1-5
TGTGCCAGCAGTTTTTTAAGCAGCAATCAGCCCCAGCATTTT
CASSFLSSNQPQHF
>TRBV6-1|.|14|few|TRBJ2-1
TGTGCCAGCAGGGCGACGATTGGAGACAATGAGCAGTTCTTC
CASRATIGDNEQFF
>TRBV6-1|.|12|.|TRBJ2-2
TGTGTTTCGACAGTCGGCACCGGGGAGCTGTTTTTT
CVSTVGTGELFF
>TRBV7-6|.|17|few|TRBJ1-5
TGTGCCAGCAGCTTATTCTCGAGAGGGGCTTACAATCAGCCCCAGCATTTT
CASSLFSRGAYNQPQHF
>TRBV7-6|.|16|many|TRBJ2-1
TGTGCCAGCAGCTTAGGATGGGCAGGGAGTTACAATGAGCAGTTCTTC
CASSLGWAGSYNEQFF
>TRBV29-1|TRBD1|12|.|TRBJ1-2
TGCAGCGCAGAGGGGGCTGACTATGGCTACACCTTC
CSAEGADYGYTF
>TRBV27|TRBD2|18|.|TRBJ2-3
TGTGCCAGCAGTTTAAGGTTGCTGGGGGGAGGGAGCACAGATACGCAGTATTTT
CASSLRLLGGGSTDTQYF
>TRBV12-3/TRBV12-4|.|15|few|TRBJ2-1
TGTGCCAGCAGTGGAGCCTCCCAGGGGAACAATGAGCAGTTCTTC
CASSGASQGNNEQFF
>TRBV6-1|.|15|few|TRBJ2-5
TGTGCCAGCAGTGAATCCCCTGGTTCTATGGAGACCCAGTACTTC
CASSESPGSMETQYF
>TRBV5-1|TRBD1|14|few|TRBJ2-7
TGCGCCAGCAGCTTCCAATCGACAGGGGACGAGCAGTACTTC
CASSFQSTGDEQYF
>TRBV6-2/TRBV6-3|.|14|few|TRBJ1-5
TGTGCCAGCAGTTACCAGGGATATTATCAGCCCCAGCATTTT
CASSYQGYYQPQHF
>TRBV4-1|.|14|few|TRBJ2-7
TGCGCCAGCAGCCAAAGCGAGGGCAACTACGAGCAGTACTTC
CASSQSEGNYEQYF
>TRBV7-3|.|14|.|TRBJ2-3
TGTGCCGGGACCCGGGGTGCAGCCACAGATACGCAGTATTTT
CAGTRGAATDTQYF
>TRBV7-9|.|13|.|TRBJ2-3
TGTGCCAGCAGCTCTGACATGATAGATACGCAGTATTTT
CASSSDMIDTQYF
>TRBV7-6|.|18|many|TRBJ2-1
TGTGCCAGCAGCCCCTTTCCCGCTAGCTTTAGGTCCTACAATGAGCAGTTCTTC
CASSPFPASFRSYNEQFF
>TRBV6-1|TRBD1|13|many|TRBJ2-7
TGTGCCAGCAGTCGGGACAGACGCTACGAGCAGTACTTC
CASSRDRRYEQYF
>TRBV27|.|14|.|TRBJ2-1
TGTGCCAGCAGTCTCCCCGCGCAGGGCGTTGAGCAGTTCTTC
CASSLPAQGVEQFF
>TRBV10-3|TRBD2|19|.|TRBJ2-2
TGTGCCACCCTAAGGGTCGTGAAGCGGGGGGGCCAGAACACCGGGGAGCTGTTTTTT
CATLRVVKRGGQNTGELFF
>TRBV20-1|.|15|.|TRBJ2-2
TGCAGTGCTAGAGGGGGGGCAGGGCGAACCGGGGAGCTGTTTTTT
CSARGGAGRTGELFF
>TRBV19|.|13|many|TRBJ1-1
TGTGCTAGCAGCCGAGGACCAAACACTGAAGCTTTCTTT
CASSRGPNTEAFF
>TRBV7-6|TRBD1|13|.|TRBJ1-2
TGTGCCAGCAGTGGGCGGACAGGGGGCGCCTACACCTTC
CASSGRTGGAYTF
>TRBV20-1|.|12|.|TRBJ2-5
TGCAGTGCTAGGGATCTAGGGGAGACCCAGTACTTC
CSARDLGETQYF
>TRBV6-2/TRBV6-3|.|15|.|TRBJ1-6
TGTGCCAGCAGTTATTCCAGGGAGTATAATTCACCCCTCCACTTT
CASSYSREYNSPLHF
>TRBV28|TRBD1|17|.|TRBJ1-2
TGTGCCAGCAGTTCCCTCCGAATAGGACAGGCCCCGTATGGCTACACCTTC
CASSSLRIGQAPYGYTF
>TRBV7-2|.|17|many|TRBJ2-2
TGTGCCAGCAGCTTAGCCCGGGACATCTCAAACACCGGGGAGCTGTTTTTT
CASSLARDISNTGELFF
>TRBV9|.|16|.|TRBJ2-1
TGTGCCAGCAGCGTAACGCTTGCCCGAGCGCACAATGAGCAGTTCTTC
CASSVTLARAHNEQFF
>TRBV20-1|.|16|.|TRBJ1-6
TGCAGTGCCAATGGACGGCAGAGCTCCTATAATTCACCCCTCCACTTT
CSANGRQSSYNSPLHF
>TRBV27|TRBD1|16|.|TRBJ1-5
TGTGCCAGCAGTTTCTCCTCGACAGGGAGCAATCAGCCCCAGCATTTT
CASSFSSTGSNQPQHF
>TRBV7-2|.|13|.|TRBJ2-1
TGTGCCAGCAGCTTACGGACCTTTGATGAGCAGTTCTTC
CASSLRTFDEQFF
>TRBV12-3/TRBV12-4|.|14|.|TRBJ2-7
TGTGCCAGCAGGCCTGAAGGGCCCTACTACGAGCAGTACTTC
CASRPEGPYYEQYF
>TRBV29-1|.|14|.|TRBJ1-1
TGCAGCATATACGGGGGGCCCATGAACACTGAAGCTTTCTTT
CSIYGGPMNTEAFF
>TRBV27|TRBD1|16|few|TRBJ2-3
TGTGCCAGCAGTTTACTGGGACAGGGTAGCACAGATACGCAGTATTTT
CASSLLGQGSTDTQYF
>TRBV24-1|.|11|few|TRBJ2-1
TGTGCCACCAGTGGCCCGAATGAGCAGTTCTTC
CATSGPNEQFF
>TRBV12-3/TRBV12-4|.|14|.|TRBJ2-2
TGTGCCAGCGTTATCCCTGGGAACACCGGGGAGCTGTTTTTT
CASVIPGNTGELFF
>TRBV7-3|.|16|.|TRBJ1-5
TGTGCCAGCAGCCCACCCTTCCGGGAGGAAAATCAGCCCCAGCATTTT
CASSPPFREENQPQHF
>TRBV7-9|TRBD2|15|.|TRBJ2-5
TGTGCCAGCAGCAACGTCCGGGGGGGCGAAGAGACCCAGTACTTC
CASSNVRGGEETQYF
>TRBV5-4|TRBD1|13|few|TRBJ2-4
TGTGCCAGCAAAGGGGGCGAAGGATACATTCAGTACTTC
CASKGGEGYIQYF
>TRBV6-1|.|12|many|TRBJ1-1
TGTGCCAGCAGAGAGGGGAACACTGAAGCTTTCTTT
CASREGNTEAFF
>TRBV6-9|TRBD1|17|.|TRBJ1-1
TGTGCCAGCAGTTATGTGGGACAGGGGGTCTTGAACATTGAAGCTTTCTTT
CASSYVGQGVLNIEAFF
>TRBV5-6|TRBD1|16|few|TRBJ2-5
TGTGCCAGCAGCGGAGAAAGCGAGACAGGGCAAGAGACCCAGTACTTC
CASSGESETGQETQYF
>TRBV7-9|.|14|few|TRBJ1-2
TGTGCCAGCATCGACTCTTGGCAGGGAGGTGGCTACACCTTC
CASIDSWQGGGYTF
>TRBV7-9|TRBD2|14|.|TRBJ2-1
TGTGCCAGCAGCTTAGTAGCGGGGATGAATGAGCAGTTCTTC
CASSLVAGMNEQFF
>TRBV7-8|.|13|few|TRBJ2-5
TGTGCCAGCAGCACACCCGGACCGCCGGCCCAGTACTTC
CASSTPGPPAQYF
>TRBV27|TRBD2|14|many|TRBJ2-3
TGTGCCAGCAGTACCCAGCGGGAAACAGATACGCAGTATTTT
CASSTQRETDTQYF
>TRBV24-1|TRBD1|19|.|TRBJ2-1
TGTGCCACCAGTGATTTGAGCCGGGACAGGGGTGCCGCCTACAATGAGCAGTTCTTC
CATSDLSRDRGAAYNEQFF
>TRBV9|.|15|.|TRBJ2-3
TGTGCCAGCAGCGTGACAGGGACTAGTCGAGATACGCAGTATTTT
CASSVTGTSRDTQYF
>TRBV19|TRBD1|15|.|TRBJ1-2
TGTGCCAGTAGCATACAGGGGGTTGCTAACTATGGCTACACCTTC
CASSIQGVANYGYTF